This is a list of T cell receptor beta chains from one sample in a study of blood T cell repertoires in COVID-19. Repertoires were generated with immunoSEQ multiplex PCR, while TCRdb's copy carries only in-frame clones and drops some. Of a few hundred thousand clones in the sample, about 90% are singletons; the top ten hold about 3%. Material for sequencing was peripheral blood. These receptors came from a woman aged 30 to 39 with COVID-19, enrolled during active disease. The CDR3 runs from the conserved cysteine through the conserved F or W. The D gene is left open where the match is weak. Clone size, where shown, is once, few, many, or a class for clones that have expanded.

>TRBJ1-1|-|-|TRBV19
TGTGCCAGTATAGATGGTGCAGCTTTCTTT
CASIDGAAFF
>TRBJ1-4|few|TRBD1|TRBV2
TGTGCCAGCAGTGATCGGGACAGGCCAACTAATGAAAAACTGTTTTTT
CASSDRDRPTNEKLFF
>TRBJ1-1|-|-|TRBV3-1/TRBV3-2
TGTGCCAGCAGCGTAGGGGAAACTGAAGCTTTCTTT
CASSVGETEAFF
>TRBJ1-2|-|-|TRBV5-6
TGTGCCAGCAGCTTGGGGCGGGGTAAATATGGCTACACCTTC
CASSLGRGKYGYTF
>TRBJ1-1|-|TRBD1|TRBV4-3
TGCGCCAGCAGCCAAGATGTGGGACAGGAGAACACTGAAGCTTTCTTT
CASSQDVGQENTEAFF
>TRBJ2-2|-|TRBD1|TRBV11-1
TGTGCCAGCAGCTTAGCCCGGACAGGGGAATCTACCGGGGAGCTGTTTTTT
CASSLARTGESTGELFF
>TRBJ2-2|-|TRBD2|TRBV4-3
TGCGCCAGCAGCCAGAACTTAGCGGGAGCCGGCACCGGGGAGCTGTTTTTT
CASSQNLAGAGTGELFF
>TRBJ2-1|-|-|TRBV19
TGTGCCAGTAGTATACGGTTAGCGGACTACAATGAGCAGTTCTTC
CASSIRLADYNEQFF
>TRBJ1-2|-|-|TRBV5-1
TGCGCCAGCAGCTTGGCCGGGGGAGGAGCGGATGGCTACACCTTC
CASSLAGGGADGYTF
>TRBJ1-1|-|-|TRBV2
TGTGCCAGCCTAGGGGGGGCCGGTACTGAAGCTTTCTTT
CASLGGAGTEAFF
>TRBJ1-5|-|TRBD1|TRBV5-6
TGTGCCAGCAGCTTGGTACGGGGACAGGGGACACCCAATCAGCCCCAGCATTTT
CASSLVRGQGTPNQPQHF
>TRBJ2-2|-|TRBD2|TRBV5-1
TGCGCCAGCAGCTTGGTACCGGGACTAGCGGGGTCCGGGGAGCTGTTTTTT
CASSLVPGLAGSGELFF
>TRBJ2-1|-|TRBD1|TRBV3-1/TRBV3-2
TGTGCCAGCAGCCCAATTACGACCGGGACAGGTTACGTTGAGCAGTTCTTC
CASSPITTGTGYVEQFF
>TRBJ2-6|-|-|TRBV11-3
TGTGCCAGCAGCTTAGTTTCCGGGGTGCCTGGGGCCAACGTCCTGACTTTC
CASSLVSGVPGANVLTF
>TRBJ2-5|-|-|TRBV27
TGTGCCAGCAGTTTAGGCTGGGCGAGTATAGAGACCCAGTACTTC
CASSLGWASIETQYF
>TRBJ1-5|once|-|TRBV7-6
TGTGCCAGCAGCTTGTTTTCGGGCAATCAGCCCCAGCATTTT
CASSLFSGNQPQHF
>TRBJ1-4|-|-|TRBV18
TGTGCCAGCTCACCCTCGACAGGAATTGAAAAACTGTTTTTT
CASSPSTGIEKLFF
>TRBJ2-5|-|TRBD2|TRBV19
TGTGCCAGTAGTGGCGGCGGGGGGGCATGGGAAGAGACCCAGTACTTC
CASSGGGGAWEETQYF
>TRBJ2-3|-|-|TRBV5-1
TGCGCCAGCAGCTTGGTCGTCGGGACAGATACGCAGTATTTT
CASSLVVGTDTQYF
>TRBJ2-2|-|-|TRBV7-7
TGTGCTAGCAGTACAGACAGGAACACCGGGGAGCTGTTTTTT
CASSTDRNTGELFF
>TRBJ2-1|-|-|TRBV7-8
TGTGCCAGCAGCTTGTTTAAAGGAGAGGAGCAGTTCTTC
CASSLFKGEEQFF
>TRBJ1-5|-|-|TRBV3-1/TRBV3-2
TGTGCCAGCAGCCAAACATCTAGCAATCAGCCCCAGCATTTT
CASSQTSSNQPQHF
>TRBJ2-5|-|TRBD2|TRBV7-2
TGTGCCAGCAGCTTCCAGCGGGGGGTAGGGGAGACCCAGTACTTC
CASSFQRGVGETQYF
>TRBJ2-7|-|-|TRBV2
TGTGCCTCGACCCGGGGCTACGAGCAGTACTTC
CASTRGYEQYF
>TRBJ2-1|-|-|TRBV28
TGTGCCAGCAGTTTATTGACATCCTACAATGAGCAGTTCTTC
CASSLLTSYNEQFF
>TRBJ1-2|-|-|TRBV6-2/TRBV6-3
TGTGCCAGCAGTTACGGTCCAGGGTCAGTTGGCTACACCTTC
CASSYGPGSVGYTF
>TRBJ1-5|once|TRBD1|TRBV28
TGTGCCAGCTTTGGACAGGGTGGCCAGCCCCAGCATTTT
CASFGQGGQPQHF
>TRBJ2-7|-|-|TRBV28
TGTGCCAGCACTCGGACAGTTAGCTCCTACGAGCAGTACTTC
CASTRTVSSYEQYF
>TRBJ2-3|once|TRBD1|TRBV7-8
TGTGCCAGCAGCTACCAACAGGGGGCTGGGGATACGCAGTATTTT
CASSYQQGAGDTQYF
>TRBJ2-7|-|-|TRBV5-4
TGTGCCAGCAGCTATCGGGCAGGGGCCTACGAGCAGTACTTC
CASSYRAGAYEQYF
>TRBJ1-4|once|-|TRBV15
TGTGCCACCAGCACTCAGGGCAGGAGAGAAAAACTGTTTTTT
CATSTQGRREKLFF
>TRBJ1-2|-|-|TRBV30
TGTGCCTGGAGTGCCTTCCGTGACAGTCTTTATGGCTACACCTTC
CAWSAFRDSLYGYTF
>TRBJ2-1|-|-|TRBV7-2
TGTGCCAGCAGCTTAGTACTGACTAGTAGGGATGAGCAGTTCTTC
CASSLVLTSRDEQFF
>TRBJ1-2|-|TRBD1|TRBV5-6
TGTGCCAGCAGCCCCAGGACAGGGCGTACTAACTATGGCTACACCTTC
CASSPRTGRTNYGYTF
>TRBJ2-7|-|TRBD1|TRBV7-2
TGTGCCAGCAGCTTAGAGGGGACAGGGGTCTCCTACGAGCAGTACTTC
CASSLEGTGVSYEQYF
>TRBJ1-1|-|-|TRBV7-9
TGTGCCAGCAGCTTAGACGGGGAGCGTCCTGAAGCTTTCTTT
CASSLDGERPEAFF
>TRBJ1-5|-|-|TRBV7-9
TGTGCCAGCAGCGAGCAGGATAGCAATCAGCCCCAGCATTTT
CASSEQDSNQPQHF
>TRBJ2-1|-|TRBD2|TRBV5-1
TGCGCCAGCAGCTTGGATAAAACTAGCGACCTATACAATGAGCAGTTCTTC
CASSLDKTSDLYNEQFF
>TRBJ1-3|once|-|TRBV7-2
TGTGCCAGCAGCTCAAGCGGGTCGTCTGGAAACACCATATATTTT
CASSSSGSSGNTIYF
>TRBJ2-1|-|-|TRBV5-1
TGCGCCAGCAGCTTGGCGGGTCTCCAGTCCTACAATGAGCAGTTCTTC
CASSLAGLQSYNEQFF
>TRBJ2-3|-|TRBD2|TRBV15
TGTGCCACCAGCAGATTTCGGACTAGCGGGGGGGCAGATACGCAGTATTTT
CATSRFRTSGGADTQYF